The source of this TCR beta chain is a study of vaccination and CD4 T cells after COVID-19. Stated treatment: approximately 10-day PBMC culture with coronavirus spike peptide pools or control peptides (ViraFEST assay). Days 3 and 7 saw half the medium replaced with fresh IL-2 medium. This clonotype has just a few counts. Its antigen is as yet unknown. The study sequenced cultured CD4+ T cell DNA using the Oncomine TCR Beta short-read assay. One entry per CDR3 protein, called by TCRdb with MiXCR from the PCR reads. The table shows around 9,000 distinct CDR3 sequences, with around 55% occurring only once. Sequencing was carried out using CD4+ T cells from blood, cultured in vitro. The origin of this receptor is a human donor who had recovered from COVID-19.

The CDR3 region is CASSSQGGTLHF. The CDR3 nucleotides read TGTGCCAGCAGCTCACAGGGGGGAACCCTCCACTTT. The gene calls are TRBV7-8 and TRBJ1-6, with 8 bases fitting TRBD1. This CDR3 region has 12 residues. Trimming took 4 bases from V and 14 from J; bases not matched to a gene: 4. Germline loops: CDR1 SGHVS, CDR2 FQNEAQ.